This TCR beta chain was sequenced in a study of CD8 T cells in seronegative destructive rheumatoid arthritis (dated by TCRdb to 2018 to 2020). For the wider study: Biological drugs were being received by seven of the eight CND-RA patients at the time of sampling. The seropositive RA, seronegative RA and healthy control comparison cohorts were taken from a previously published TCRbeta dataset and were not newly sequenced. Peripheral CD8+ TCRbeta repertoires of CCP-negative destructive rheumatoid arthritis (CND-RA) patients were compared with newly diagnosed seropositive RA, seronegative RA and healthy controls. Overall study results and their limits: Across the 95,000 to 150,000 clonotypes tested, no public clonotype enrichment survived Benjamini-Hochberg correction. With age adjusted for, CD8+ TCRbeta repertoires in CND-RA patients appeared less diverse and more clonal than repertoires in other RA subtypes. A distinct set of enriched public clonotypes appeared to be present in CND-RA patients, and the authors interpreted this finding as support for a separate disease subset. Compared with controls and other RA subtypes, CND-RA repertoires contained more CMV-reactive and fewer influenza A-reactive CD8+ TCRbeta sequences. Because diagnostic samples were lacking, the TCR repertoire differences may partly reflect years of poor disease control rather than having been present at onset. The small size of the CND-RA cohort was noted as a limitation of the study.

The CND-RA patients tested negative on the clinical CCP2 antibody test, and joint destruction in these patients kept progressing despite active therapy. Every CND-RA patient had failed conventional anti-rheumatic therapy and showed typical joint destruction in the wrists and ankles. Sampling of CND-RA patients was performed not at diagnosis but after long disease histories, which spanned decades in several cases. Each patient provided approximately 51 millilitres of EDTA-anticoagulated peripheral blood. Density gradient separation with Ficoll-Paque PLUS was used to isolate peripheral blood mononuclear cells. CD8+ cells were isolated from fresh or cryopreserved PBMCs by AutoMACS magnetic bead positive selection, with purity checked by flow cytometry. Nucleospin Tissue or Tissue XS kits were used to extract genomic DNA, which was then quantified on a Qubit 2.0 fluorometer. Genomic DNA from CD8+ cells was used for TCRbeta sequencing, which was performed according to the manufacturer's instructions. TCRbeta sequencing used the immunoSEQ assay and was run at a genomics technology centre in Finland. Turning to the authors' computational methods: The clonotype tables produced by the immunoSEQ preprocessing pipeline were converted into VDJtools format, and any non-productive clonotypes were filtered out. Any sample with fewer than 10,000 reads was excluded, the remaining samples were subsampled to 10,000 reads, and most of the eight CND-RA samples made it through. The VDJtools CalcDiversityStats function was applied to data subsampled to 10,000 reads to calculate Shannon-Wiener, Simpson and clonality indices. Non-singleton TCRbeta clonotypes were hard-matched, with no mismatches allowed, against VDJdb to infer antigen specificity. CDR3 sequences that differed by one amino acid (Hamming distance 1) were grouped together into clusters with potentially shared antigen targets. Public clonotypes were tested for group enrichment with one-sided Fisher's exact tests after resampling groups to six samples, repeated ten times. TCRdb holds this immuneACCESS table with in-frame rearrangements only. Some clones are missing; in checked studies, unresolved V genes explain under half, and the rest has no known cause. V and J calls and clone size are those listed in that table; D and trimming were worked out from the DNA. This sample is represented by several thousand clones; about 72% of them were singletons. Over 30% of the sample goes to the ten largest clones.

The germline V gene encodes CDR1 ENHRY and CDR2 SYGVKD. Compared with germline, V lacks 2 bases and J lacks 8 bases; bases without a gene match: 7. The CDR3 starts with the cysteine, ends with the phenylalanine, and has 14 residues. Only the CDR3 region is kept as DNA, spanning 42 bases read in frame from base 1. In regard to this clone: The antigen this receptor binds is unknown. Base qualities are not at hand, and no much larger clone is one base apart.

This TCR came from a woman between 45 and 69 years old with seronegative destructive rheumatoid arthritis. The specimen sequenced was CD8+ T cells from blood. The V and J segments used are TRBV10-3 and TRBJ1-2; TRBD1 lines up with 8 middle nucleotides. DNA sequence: TGTGCCATCAGTGAGGAAACAGGGGGTGGCGGCTACACCTTC. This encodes CAISEETGGGGYTF.